The rows below give T cell receptor beta chains drawn from one sample of a study of blood T cell repertoires in COVID-19. The table came from immunoSEQ multiplex PCR; TCRdb's copy has only in-frame clones and leaves some out. The sample includes some 200,000 clones, approximately 91% of them seen just once. The sample comprised PBMCs or T cells enriched from blood (not recorded which). The receptor set was obtained from a woman younger than 35 who had recovered from COVID-19. Each CDR3 is given with its conserved first and last residue. A D gene is named only where the DNA matches it firmly. Clone size, where shown, is once, few, many, or a class for clones that have expanded.

V,D,J,size,DNA,CDR3
TRBV5-6,TRBD2,TRBJ2-7,.,TGTGCCAGCAGCTTCTTTCGCCCGACGCTAGCGGGAGTCACCTACGAGCAGTACTTC,CASSFFRPTLAGVTYEQYF
TRBV2,TRBD2,TRBJ2-2,.,TGTGCCAGCAGTTCGTGGGCCGGGACTAGTGGAACCGGGGAGCTGTTTTTT,CASSSWAGTSGTGELFF
TRBV12-5,.,TRBJ1-2,.,TGTGCTAGTGGTCGAGACAGCTATTATGGCTACACCTTC,CASGRDSYYGYTF
TRBV20-1,TRBD2,TRBJ2-7,.,TGCAGTGCTAACAGCGGGAGAGAAGGGTACTTC,CSANSGREGYF
TRBV28,TRBD1,TRBJ2-1,.,TGTGCCAGCCTAACCTCCGGACAGGGCAATGAGCAGTTCTTC,CASLTSGQGNEQFF
TRBV6-5,.,TRBJ1-4,.,TGTGCCAGCAGTTACTCGGCAAGGGGTAATGAAAAACTGTTTTTT,CASSYSARGNEKLFF
TRBV18,.,TRBJ2-1,.,TGTGCCAGCTCACCGCTCGCGGGAAGTGAGCAGTTCTTC,CASSPLAGSEQFF
TRBV5-1,TRBD1,TRBJ2-7,.,TGCGCCAGCAGCTTGGAACAGGGGCTGTCCTACGAGCAGTACTTC,CASSLEQGLSYEQYF
TRBV28,TRBD1,TRBJ2-3,.,TGTGCCAGCAGTTTAAGACAGGGTAACACTAATACGCAGTATTTT,CASSLRQGNTNTQYF
TRBV28,.,TRBJ2-7,.,TGTGCCAGCAACGAGAGGGGGGAGCAGTACTTC,CASNERGEQYF
TRBV7-2,.,TRBJ2-7,.,TGTGCCAGCAGCTTAGATTGGGGGCGCCAGCAGTACTTC,CASSLDWGRQQYF
TRBV12-3/TRBV12-4,.,TRBJ1-5,.,TGTGCCAGCACGGAGAGTAGCAATCAGCCCCAGCATTTT,CASTESSNQPQHF
TRBV14,.,TRBJ2-1,.,TGTGCCAGCAGACCTATCGGACAGGGAGGGGACAATGAGCAGTTCTTC,CASRPIGQGGDNEQFF
TRBV30,.,TRBJ1-2,.,TGTGCCTGGAGTGTACAGGTGAAGGGCTACACCTTC,CAWSVQVKGYTF
TRBV7-8,.,TRBJ1-1,.,TGTGCCAGCAGCTTAAGGCTCGGACAGAACACTGAAGCTTTCTTT,CASSLRLGQNTEAFF
TRBV27,TRBD2,TRBJ2-7,.,TGTGCCAGCAGGGGACTAGCGGGAGACGAGCAGTACTTC,CASRGLAGDEQYF
TRBV29-1,.,TRBJ2-1,.,TGCAGCGTTGAGGGCCGGGACTCCTACAATGAGCAGTTCTTC,CSVEGRDSYNEQFF
TRBV29-1,.,TRBJ1-2,.,TGCAGCGTTCGCTCAACAGGGAAGGACTATGGCTACACCTTC,CSVRSTGKDYGYTF
TRBV2,.,TRBJ1-3,.,TGTGCCAGCAGAGACTTCTACTCTGGAAACACCATATATTTT,CASRDFYSGNTIYF
TRBV5-8,TRBD1,TRBJ1-2,.,TGTGCCAGCAACCCGACAGGGGTAGGACCCTATGGCTACACCTTC,CASNPTGVGPYGYTF
TRBV6-5,.,TRBJ2-5,.,TGTGCCAGCAGTTATAATACAGGCAGGGAGACCCAGTACTTC,CASSYNTGRETQYF
TRBV5-1,TRBD2,TRBJ2-7,.,TGCGCCAGCAGCGATATTAGCGGGAGCTACGAGCAGTACTTC,CASSDISGSYEQYF
TRBV28,TRBD1,TRBJ2-7,few,TGTGCCAGCAGCCCCGACAGGGTTCAGTACTTC,CASSPDRVQYF
TRBV29-1,TRBD1,TRBJ1-1,once,TGCAGCGTGACGGAGACAGGGGATCCGACCAAGGCGGCTTTCTTT,CSVTETGDPTKAAFF
TRBV18,TRBD2,TRBJ2-5,.,TGTGCCAGCTCACCACCTGCGGCTAGCGGGTTCCAAGAGACCCAGTACTTC,CASSPPAASGFQETQYF
TRBV30,TRBD2,TRBJ2-7,once,TGTGCCTGGAGGTCTCGCGGACTAGCGGTCAACTCCTACGAGCAGTACTTC,CAWRSRGLAVNSYEQYF
TRBV11-2,.,TRBJ2-5,.,TGTGCCAGCAGCTTAGTCCGAGGGGAGACCCAGTACTTC,CASSLVRGETQYF
TRBV9,.,TRBJ1-4,once,TGTGCCAGCAGCGTAAATACCCAGGGTGAAAAACTGTTTTTT,CASSVNTQGEKLFF
TRBV5-8,TRBD2,TRBJ2-7,.,TGTGCCAGCAGCTTGGGACTAGCGGGGAAGGACGAGCAGTACTTC,CASSLGLAGKDEQYF
TRBV7-9,TRBD1,TRBJ1-4,.,TGTGCCAGCAGCCCCCAGGGGGCAACTAATGAAAAACTGTTTTTT,CASSPQGATNEKLFF
TRBV4-1,TRBD2,TRBJ2-1,.,TGCGCCAGCAGCCCGGGATTAGCGGGAGAGGGTCCCTACAATGAGCAGTTCTTC,CASSPGLAGEGPYNEQFF
TRBV7-3,TRBD2,TRBJ2-1,.,TGTGCCAGCAGCTTGGGACTAGCGGGAAACAATGAGCAGTTCTTC,CASSLGLAGNNEQFF